The rows below give T cell receptor beta chains drawn from one sample of a study of T cell changes during pregnancy in multiple sclerosis. Assay: immunoSEQ multiplex PCR; the TCRdb copy retains only in-frame clones and omits some. The sample yields more than 65,000 clones, approximately 92% seen once. The material sequenced was peripheral blood, taken in the first trimester of pregnancy. Source of these receptors: a female donor with multiple sclerosis, enrolled in a pregnancy study. The CDR3 runs from the conserved cysteine through the conserved F or W. D genes are given only for firm matches. For some rows the clone size is stated as once, few or many, or as a class when expanded; others skip it.

TRBJ2-5	TRBV2	.	TRBD2	CASSGGLRIPLYF	TGTGCCAGCAGTGGGGGACTACGCATCCCATTGTACTTC
TRBJ2-7	TRBV28	.	.	CASSSLPYEQYF	TGTGCCAGCAGTAGCTTACCCTACGAGCAGTACTTC
TRBJ1-5	TRBV10-2	.	.	CASSWAQGSNQPQHF	TGCGCCAGCAGTTGGGCCCAGGGTAGCAATCAGCCCCAGCATTTT
TRBJ2-7	TRBV4-1	.	TRBD2	CASSLGTSGGTPYEQYF	TGCGCCAGCAGCCTAGGGACTAGCGGGGGGACTCCCTACGAGCAGTACTTC
TRBJ2-2	TRBV23-1	.	.	CASSQSEKGRNGELFF	TGCGCCAGCAGTCAATCGGAAAAGGGGCGAAACGGGGAGCTGTTTTTT
TRBJ2-7	TRBV7-9	.	TRBD1	CASSGRSGQGSHEQYF	TGTGCCAGCAGCGGACGATCGGGACAGGGGTCCCACGAGCAGTACTTC
TRBJ1-1	TRBV18	.	.	CASSPMTVTNTEAFF	TGTGCCAGCTCACCAATGACAGTTACGAACACTGAAGCTTTCTTT
TRBJ2-1	TRBV18	.	TRBD2	CASSPSSGREQFF	TGTGCCAGCTCACCATCGTCCGGGAGGGAGCAGTTCTTC
TRBJ2-5	TRBV7-2	.	.	CASSLSFRDAGQYQETQYF	TGTGCCAGCAGCTTAAGTTTTAGGGATGCGGGGCAGTACCAAGAGACCCAGTACTTC
TRBJ2-5	TRBV19	.	TRBD2	CASTRWGLDQETQYF	TGTGCCAGTACCCGTTGGGGACTAGACCAAGAGACCCAGTACTTC
TRBJ2-5	TRBV6-4	.	TRBD1	CASSVNRDRERETQYF	TGTGCCAGCAGTGTCAACCGGGACAGGGAACGAGAGACCCAGTACTTC
TRBJ1-1	TRBV5-4	.	.	CASSLETRNTEAFF	TGTGCCAGCAGCTTGGAAACGCGGAACACTGAAGCTTTCTTT
TRBJ2-5	TRBV7-2	.	.	CASSPSPQGLFETQYF	TGTGCCAGCAGCCCGAGTCCTCAGGGACTCTTCGAGACCCAGTACTTC
TRBJ2-3	TRBV5-4	.	.	CASSLATGGTDTQYF	TGTGCCAGCAGCTTGGCCACGGGGGGCACAGATACGCAGTATTTT
TRBJ2-5	TRBV18	.	TRBD2	CASSPGTTQETQYF	TGTGCCAGCTCACCGGGGACTACCCAAGAGACCCAGTACTTC
TRBJ2-7	TRBV4-2	many	.	CASSQDNRTAFSYEQYF	TGTGCCAGCAGCCAAGATAATCGGACTGCCTTCTCCTACGAGCAGTACTTC
TRBJ1-1	TRBV19	.	.	CASSIAQTVPEAFF	TGTGCCAGTAGTATAGCGCAAACAGTACCTGAAGCTTTCTTT
TRBJ2-1	TRBV7-3	.	TRBD2	CASSLGGRLYNEQFF	TGTGCCAGCAGCTTAGGCGGGAGGCTGTACAATGAGCAGTTCTTC
TRBJ1-1	TRBV7-8	.	.	CASSLSGGRTEAFF	TGTGCCAGCAGCTTAAGCGGGGGCCGCACTGAAGCTTTCTTT
TRBJ1-1	TRBV19	.	.	CASSISPLGAANTEAFF	TGTGCCAGTAGTATAAGCCCCTTAGGAGCGGCGAACACTGAAGCTTTCTTT
TRBJ2-3	TRBV6-1	.	TRBD2	CASSEEAGALDTQYF	TGTGCCAGCAGTGAAGAAGCGGGGGCATTGGATACGCAGTATTTT
TRBJ1-2	TRBV6-1	.	TRBD1	CASQGELQGAKGYTF	TGTGCCAGCCAAGGAGAATTACAGGGGGCAAAAGGCTACACCTTC
TRBJ1-1	TRBV2	.	.	CASSDSQDLNTEAFF	TGTGCCAGCAGTGATTCACAGGATCTGAACACTGAAGCTTTCTTT
TRBJ2-7	TRBV6-5	.	TRBD1	CASRRDRGSYEQYF	TGTGCCAGCAGGAGGGACAGGGGGAGCTACGAGCAGTACTTC
TRBJ2-3	TRBV6-1	.	.	CASSEGGPRTDTQYF	TGTGCCAGCAGTGAGGGAGGCCCACGAACAGATACGCAGTATTTT
TRBJ1-5	TRBV19	.	TRBD1	CASTPSTGASAPQHF	TGTGCCAGTACCCCGTCGACAGGGGCAAGTGCGCCCCAGCATTTT
TRBJ2-3	TRBV19	once	.	CASPTGLTDTQYF	TGTGCCAGCCCCACAGGGCTAACAGATACGCAGTATTTT
TRBJ1-1	TRBV19	.	.	CASSINGGTEAFF	TGTGCCAGTAGTATAAACGGAGGGACTGAAGCTTTCTTT
TRBJ2-2	TRBV7-9	.	TRBD2	CASSSPAGGTGELFF	TGTGCCAGCAGCTCCCCCGCGGGAGGTACCGGGGAGCTGTTTTTT
TRBJ1-1	TRBV7-6	.	.	CASSRPTATNTEAFF	TGTGCCAGCAGCCGACCGACAGCTACGAACACTGAAGCTTTCTTT
TRBJ2-1	TRBV7-2	.	TRBD1	CASGGQASYNEQFF	TGTGCCAGCGGGGGACAGGCAAGTTACAATGAGCAGTTCTTC
TRBJ2-3	TRBV6-5	.	.	CASRPGLPWDTQYF	TGTGCCAGCAGACCGGGACTCCCGTGGGATACGCAGTATTTT
TRBJ2-1	TRBV5-4	once	.	CASSPSAGSYNEQFF	TGTGCCAGCAGCCCCTCGGCAGGCTCCTACAATGAGCAGTTCTTC
TRBJ2-1	TRBV6-5	once	.	CASSYSPRNEQFF	TGTGCCAGCAGTTACAGTCCGAGAAATGAGCAGTTCTTC
TRBJ2-7	TRBV13	.	TRBD2	CASTLGLDLSEQYF	TGTGCCAGCACCCTGGGACTAGACCTTTCCGAGCAGTACTTC
TRBJ2-3	TRBV28	.	.	CASSFTTTDTQYF	TGTGCCAGCAGTTTCACTACCACAGATACGCAGTATTTT
TRBJ2-7	TRBV27	.	TRBD1	CASSPPVGQMPPGLEQYF	TGTGCCAGCAGTCCTCCTGTGGGACAGATGCCCCCCGGGCTCGAGCAGTACTTC
TRBJ1-1	TRBV27	.	TRBD1	CASSPQFSGPSFGQAAMSTEAFF	TGTGCCAGCAGCCCCCAGTTTTCGGGTCCGTCCTTTGGACAGGCGGCGATGAGCACTGAAGCTTTCTTT
TRBJ2-5	TRBV2	.	.	CASPSRETQYF	TGTGCCAGCCCTAGTCGAGAGACCCAGTACTTC
TRBJ1-6	TRBV2	few	.	CASSDRFRNGSPLHF	TGTGCCAGCAGTGACAGGTTCCGAAACGGTTCACCCCTCCACTTT
TRBJ1-1	TRBV7-9	.	TRBD1	CASSPRTGGRNTEAFF	TGTGCCAGCAGCCCCCGGACAGGGGGCCGTAACACTGAAGCTTTCTTT
TRBJ1-6	TRBV7-2	.	.	CASSPAPGGRLGSPLHF	TGTGCCAGCAGCCCCGCGCCCGGGGGAAGGTTGGGCTCACCCCTCCACTTT
TRBJ2-7	TRBV6-5	few	.	CASSYSSQGNYEQYF	TGTGCCAGCAGTTACTCGAGCCAGGGGAACTACGAGCAGTACTTC
TRBJ2-4	TRBV30	.	.	CAWSLGGRRLKNIQYF	TGTGCCTGGAGTTTAGGAGGGCGGCGGCTGAAAAACATTCAGTACTTC
TRBJ2-3	TRBV7-9	once	TRBD1	CASSSPPGDRVTDTQYF	TGTGCCAGCAGCTCACCTCCGGGGGACAGGGTTACAGATACGCAGTATTTT
TRBJ2-2	TRBV6-4	.	.	CASSPDGYTGELFF	TGTGCCAGCAGTCCCGACGGGTACACCGGGGAGCTGTTTTTT
TRBJ2-5	TRBV18	.	TRBD1	CASSPVGQGRQETQYF	TGTGCCAGCTCACCCGTTGGACAGGGGAGGCAAGAGACCCAGTACTTC
TRBJ2-6	TRBV7-2	.	TRBD1	CASSSYGQGATGANVLTF	TGTGCCAGCAGCTCTTATGGACAGGGGGCGACTGGGGCCAACGTCCTGACTTTC
TRBJ2-6	TRBV7-3	.	TRBD1	CASSRDRLSGANVLTF	TGTGCCAGCAGTAGGGACAGACTCTCTGGGGCCAACGTCCTGACTTTC
TRBJ2-3	TRBV18	.	TRBD2	CASSPGTSGGRTDTQYF	TGTGCCAGCTCACCAGGGACTAGCGGGGGCCGCACAGATACGCAGTATTTT
TRBJ1-6	TRBV6-5	.	.	CASSRDLSLNSPLHF	TGTGCCAGCAGTCGGGACTTGTCCCTTAATTCACCCCTCCACTTT
TRBJ1-2	TRBV7-9	.	TRBD1	CASSSLPGQQTYGYTF	TGTGCCAGCAGCTCGCTACCGGGACAGCAGACCTATGGCTACACCTTC
TRBJ1-5	TRBV28	once	.	CASWGLDGNQPQHF	TGTGCCAGCTGGGGGCTAGACGGCAATCAGCCCCAGCATTTT
TRBJ2-7	TRBV5-1	once	TRBD1	CASSLGTGKMEEQYF	TGCGCCAGCAGCTTGGGGACAGGGAAAATGGAAGAGCAGTACTTC